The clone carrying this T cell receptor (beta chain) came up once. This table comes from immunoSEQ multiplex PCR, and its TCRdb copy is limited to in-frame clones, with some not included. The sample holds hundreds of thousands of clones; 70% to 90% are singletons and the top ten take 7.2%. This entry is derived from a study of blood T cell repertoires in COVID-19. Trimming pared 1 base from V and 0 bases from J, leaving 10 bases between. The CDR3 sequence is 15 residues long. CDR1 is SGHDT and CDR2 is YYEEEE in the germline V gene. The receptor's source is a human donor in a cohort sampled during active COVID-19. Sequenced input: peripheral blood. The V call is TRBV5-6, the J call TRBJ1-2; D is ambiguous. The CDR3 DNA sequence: TGTGCCAGCAGCTTGATCTGGGGAGCTAACTATGGCTACACCTTC. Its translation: CASSLIWGANYGYTF.